This T cell receptor (beta chain) was found in a study of response to subunit inactivated influenza vaccine. The CDR3 has 15 amino acids. The V and J ends lost 2 bases and 3 bases, in that order; junction bases with no gene match: 6. Germline V gene lookup returns CDR1 SQVTM and CDR2 ANQGSEA. TCRdb re-derived calls from the RT-PCR reads in MiXCR, one entry per CDR3 protein. In the table there are under 200,000 distinct CDR3 sequences, approximately 12% of which are singletons. Another study also made use of these data, one on T cells expressing NK-cell markers. From that study: Generation of TCR beta cDNA was performed by 5'RACE template switching incorporating UMIs. Seven of the eight sequenced donors were HCMV-seropositive; one was seronegative.

The chain recombines TRBV29-1 with TRBJ2-3, with TRBD2 matching over 9 bases. This clonotype was obtained from a man aged 50 to 60 who received an inactivated influenza vaccine. Material: CD8+ T cells sorted from PBMCs, obtained roughly 13 days after vaccination. CDR3 region: CSVEREREDTDTQYF. CDR3 nucleotides: TGCAGCGTTGAAAGGGAGCGGGAGGATACAGATACGCAGTATTTT.